The entry below describes one T cell receptor beta chain. This entry belongs to a study of blood T cell repertoires in COVID-19. Study-level information: The study drew acute and convalescent COVID-19 samples from the United States, Italy and Spain.

Sequencing was performed with immunoSEQ multiplex PCR; in TCRdb, only in-frame clones are kept and a portion is missing. The profile shows a few hundred thousand clones, around 87% of them singletons. Germline V gene sequence: CDR1 SGDLS, CDR2 YYNGEE. Germline trimming cut 6 bases from V and 1 base from J; bases unmatched to any gene: 9. The CDR3 runs 16 residues. This clonotype was sampled from a man aged 18 to 35 with active or convalescent COVID-19. Sequenced: peripheral blood. The gene calls are TRBV9 and TRBJ2-3; 9 bases match TRBD2. The CDR3 is CASTAGGWVGTDTQYF. The CDR3 region has the DNA TGTGCCAGCACAGCGGGGGGTTGGGTCGGCACAGATACGCAGTATTTT.